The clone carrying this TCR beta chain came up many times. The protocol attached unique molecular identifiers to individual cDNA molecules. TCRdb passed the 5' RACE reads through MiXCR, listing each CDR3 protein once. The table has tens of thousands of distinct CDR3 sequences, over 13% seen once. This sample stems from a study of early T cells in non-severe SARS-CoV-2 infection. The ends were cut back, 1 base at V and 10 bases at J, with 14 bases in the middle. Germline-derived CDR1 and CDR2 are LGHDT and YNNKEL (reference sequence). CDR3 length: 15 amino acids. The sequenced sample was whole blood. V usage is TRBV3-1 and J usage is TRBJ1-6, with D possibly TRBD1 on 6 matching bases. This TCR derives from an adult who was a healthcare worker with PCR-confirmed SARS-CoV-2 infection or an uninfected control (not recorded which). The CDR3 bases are TGTGCCAGCAGCCAAGTGAGCAGGGGTAGATCACCCCTCCACTTT. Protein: CASSQVSRGRSPLHF.